This T cell receptor beta chain was obtained from a study of early T cells in non-severe SARS-CoV-2 infection. In the study overall: It was bulk RNA from unsorted whole blood that was sequenced, and the chains were unpaired. Study-wide results and caveats: The study's VDJdb matching favored anti-spike CD8 responses and missed private and CD4 specificities.

This clonotype was detected ten times or more. Its antigen remains unknown. The TCR library protocol was used to attach unique molecular identifiers. These identifiers were attached to individual cDNA molecules. MiXCR, applied by TCRdb to the 5' RACE reads, yields one record per CDR3 protein. The table includes under 40,000 distinct CDR3 sequences, 5.9% detected once. The sequenced sample consisted of whole blood. The TCR comes from an adult who was a healthcare worker with PCR-confirmed SARS-CoV-2 infection or an uninfected control (not recorded which).

CDR3 residues: CASSYGTENTEAFF. DNA of the CDR3: TGTGCCAGCAGTTACGGGACGGAGAACACTGAAGCTTTCTTT. This chain joins TRBV6-6 and TRBJ1-1; TRBD1 might be the D (5 bases). Per germline, CDR1 MNHNY and CDR2 SVGAGI (reference sequence). The CDR3 consists of 14 residues. V was clipped by 2 bases and J by 1 base, with 8 bases between them.